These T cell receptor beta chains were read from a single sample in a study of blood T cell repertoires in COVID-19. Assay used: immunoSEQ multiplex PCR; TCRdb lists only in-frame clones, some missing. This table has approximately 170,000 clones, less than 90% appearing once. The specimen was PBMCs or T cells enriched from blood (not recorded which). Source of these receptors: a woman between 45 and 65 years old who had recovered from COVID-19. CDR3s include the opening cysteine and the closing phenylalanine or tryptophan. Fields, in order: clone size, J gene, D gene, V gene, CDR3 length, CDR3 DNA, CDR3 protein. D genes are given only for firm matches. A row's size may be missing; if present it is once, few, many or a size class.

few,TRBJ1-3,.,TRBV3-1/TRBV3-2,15,TGTGCCAGCTCGGTCACAGGCCTCTCTGGAAACACCATATATTTT,CASSVTGLSGNTIYF
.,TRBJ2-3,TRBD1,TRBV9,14,TGTGCCAGCGGAGCGGGGACAGGGACAGATACGCAGTATTTT,CASGAGTGTDTQYF
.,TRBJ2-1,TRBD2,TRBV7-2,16,TGTGCCAGCAGCTTAAGGGCTAGCGGAGAGGGGAATGAGCAGTTCTTC,CASSLRASGEGNEQFF
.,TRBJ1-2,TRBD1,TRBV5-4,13,TGTGCCAGCAGACTAGACAGGGGGCACGGCTACACCTTC,CASRLDRGHGYTF
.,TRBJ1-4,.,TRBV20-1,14,TGCAGTGCTAGTAAGGGGCAGGGGCGAGAAAAACTGTTTTTT,CSASKGQGREKLFF
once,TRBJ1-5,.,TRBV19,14,TGTGCCAGTACGACTGTGGGAGGATTTCAGCCCCAGCATTTT,CASTTVGGFQPQHF
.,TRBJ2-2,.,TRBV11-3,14,TGTGCCAGCAGTTATACAGGAGACACCGGGGAGCTGTTTTTT,CASSYTGDTGELFF
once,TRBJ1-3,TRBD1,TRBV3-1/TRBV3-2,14,TGTGCCAGCAGCCCCGGGACAGATGGAAACACCATATATTTT,CASSPGTDGNTIYF
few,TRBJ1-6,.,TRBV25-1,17,TGTGCCAGCAGTGACCACCGAATTAATTACGCGGGCTCACCCCTCCACTTT,CASSDHRINYAGSPLHF
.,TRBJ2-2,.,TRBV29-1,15,TGCAGCGTTGCATGGAGTCAGGGGAAAACCGGGGAGCTGTTTTTT,CSVAWSQGKTGELFF
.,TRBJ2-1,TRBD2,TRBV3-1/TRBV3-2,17,TGTGCCAGCAGCCCTGGACTAGCGGGAGGGGACTACAATGAGCAGTTCTTC,CASSPGLAGGDYNEQFF
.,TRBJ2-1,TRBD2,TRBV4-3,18,TGCGCCAGCAGCCGACAAGTGACTAGCGGCCCTACCTACAATGAGCAGTTCTTC,CASSRQVTSGPTYNEQFF
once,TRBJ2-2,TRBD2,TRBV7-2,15,TGTGCCAGCAGTTTGAGGAGCGGGAGACCCGGGGAGCTGTTTTTT,CASSLRSGRPGELFF
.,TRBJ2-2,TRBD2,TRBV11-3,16,TGTGCCAGCAGCTTAGTTCCGGGGGGGGGCCCCGGGGAGCTGTTTTTT,CASSLVPGGGPGELFF
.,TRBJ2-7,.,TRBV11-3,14,TGTGCCAGCAGCTTTGGGGCAGGCCCCTACGAGCAGTACTTC,CASSFGAGPYEQYF
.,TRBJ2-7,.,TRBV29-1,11,TGCAGCGTTGGGGAGGCCTACGAGCAGTACTTC,CSVGEAYEQYF
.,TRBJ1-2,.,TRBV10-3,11,TGTGCCATCAAAGGAGAAGTCCTCTACACCTTC,CAIKGEVLYTF
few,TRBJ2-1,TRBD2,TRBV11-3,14,TGTGCCAGCAGCTCGGCGGGAGGGCAGTATGAGCAGTTCTTC,CASSSAGGQYEQFF
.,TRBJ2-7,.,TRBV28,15,TGTGCCAGCCGAAGGACCGGGACGGGAGCCTACGAGCAGTACTTC,CASRRTGTGAYEQYF
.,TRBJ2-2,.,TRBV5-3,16,TGTGCCAGAAGCTTGGGTGTGGGAGTATTTACCGGGGAGCTGTTTTTT,CARSLGVGVFTGELFF
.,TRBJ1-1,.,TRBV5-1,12,TGCGCCAGCAGGGGGAGAGCAGCTGAAGCTTTCTTT,CASRGRAAEAFF
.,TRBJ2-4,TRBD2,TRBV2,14,TGTGCCAGCAGTCCACTAGCGGAATTAAACATTCAGTACTTC,CASSPLAELNIQYF
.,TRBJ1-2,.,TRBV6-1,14,TGTGCCAGCAGTGAAGCTCCCCTCGGCTATGGCTACACCTTC,CASSEAPLGYGYTF
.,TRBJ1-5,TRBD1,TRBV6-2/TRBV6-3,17,TGTGCCAGCAGTTATGAACCGGGACAGGGGATGGGTCAGCCCCAGCATTTT,CASSYEPGQGMGQPQHF
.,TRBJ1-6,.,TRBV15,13,TGTGCCACCAGCAGAAGGAGCAATTCACCCCTCCACTTT,CATSRRSNSPLHF
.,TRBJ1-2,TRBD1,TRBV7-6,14,TGTGCCAGCAGCTTACAGGGGGTTCAGCATGGCTACACCTTC,CASSLQGVQHGYTF
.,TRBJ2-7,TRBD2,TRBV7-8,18,TGTGCCAGCAGCTGGCCCCCCTGGTTTAGCGGGTTGTCCTACGAGCAGTACTTC,CASSWPPWFSGLSYEQYF
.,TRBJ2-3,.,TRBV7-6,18,TGTGCCAGCAGCTTAGTAGGGACACGCAGCACTAGCACAGATACGCAGTATTTT,CASSLVGTRSTSTDTQYF
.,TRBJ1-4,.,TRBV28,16,TGTGCCAGCAGTTTAGGTGGGGCTTTCCCTAATGAAAAACTGTTTTTT,CASSLGGAFPNEKLFF
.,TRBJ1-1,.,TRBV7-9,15,TGTGCCAGCAGCCCAGGACGGGGGGGGAACACTGAAGCTTTCTTT,CASSPGRGGNTEAFF
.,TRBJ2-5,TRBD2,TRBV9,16,TGTGCCAGCAGCAACTCCGACCGGACTAGACAAGAGACCCAGTACTTC,CASSNSDRTRQETQYF
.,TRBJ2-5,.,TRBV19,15,TGTGCCAGTAGTAGGGCTAGCGTGTCGATAGAGACCCAGTACTTC,CASSRASVSIETQYF
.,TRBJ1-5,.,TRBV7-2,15,TGTGCCAGCAGCCCACTTGCAAGCATCAATCAGCCCCAGCATTTT,CASSPLASINQPQHF
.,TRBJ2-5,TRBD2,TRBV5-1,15,TGCGCCAGCAGCTTGGAGCGGCGGGGGTCAGAGACCCAGTACTTC,CASSLERRGSETQYF
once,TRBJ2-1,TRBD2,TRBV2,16,TGTGCCAGCACTTTGGCGGGAGGGGGCTCCTACAATGAGCAGTTCTTC,CASTLAGGGSYNEQFF
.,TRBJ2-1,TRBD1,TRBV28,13,TGTGCTGGGGGACAGAGCGTGTACAATGAGCAGTTCTTC,CAGGQSVYNEQFF
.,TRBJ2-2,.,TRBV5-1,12,TGCGCCAGCAGCACCGCAGGGGTGGAGCTGTTTTTT,CASSTAGVELFF
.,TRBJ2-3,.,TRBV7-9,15,TGTGCCAGCAGCTTAGGGCCAGGGATGGAAGATACGCAGTATTTT,CASSLGPGMEDTQYF
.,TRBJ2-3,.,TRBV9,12,TGTGCCAGCAGCGCTTATGCAGATACGCAGTATTTT,CASSAYADTQYF
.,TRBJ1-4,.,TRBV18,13,TGTGCCAGCTCACGCGGTTTAAATGAAAAACTGTTTTTT,CASSRGLNEKLFF
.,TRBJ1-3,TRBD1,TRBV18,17,TGTGCCAGCTCACCACCGGGTCAGGGGGCGTCAGGAAACACCATATATTTT,CASSPPGQGASGNTIYF
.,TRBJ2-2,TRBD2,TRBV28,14,TGTGCCAGCAGCCGCGGGGGGGCCCCCGGGGAGCTGTTTTTT,CASSRGGAPGELFF
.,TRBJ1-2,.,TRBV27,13,TGTGCCAGCAGAAGGGACTGGGTAGGTGGCTACACCTTC,CASRRDWVGGYTF
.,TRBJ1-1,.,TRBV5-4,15,TGTGCCAGCAGCTTGACGGGGGGCGGGAACACTGAAGCTTTCTTT,CASSLTGGGNTEAFF
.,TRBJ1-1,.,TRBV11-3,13,TGTGCCAGCAGCCCGCGGTGGGACACTGAAGCTTTCTTT,CASSPRWDTEAFF
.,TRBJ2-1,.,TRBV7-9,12,TGTGCCAGCAGCGATCAGGGTCCTCTAGAGTTCTTC,CASSDQGPLEFF
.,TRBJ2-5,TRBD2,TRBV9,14,TGTGCCAGCAGCGAGCGGGGGGTGCAAGAGACCCAGTACTTC,CASSERGVQETQYF
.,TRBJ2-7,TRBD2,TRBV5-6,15,TGTGCCAGCAGCTACATCGGGGGGAGCTCCAGCGAGCAGTACTTC,CASSYIGGSSSEQYF
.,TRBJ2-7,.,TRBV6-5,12,TGTGCCAGCAGTATGAGCTCCTACGAGCAGTACTTC,CASSMSSYEQYF
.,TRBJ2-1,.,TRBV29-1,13,TGCAGCGTTGAAGCAGGGTCCTACAATGAGCAGTTCTTC,CSVEAGSYNEQFF
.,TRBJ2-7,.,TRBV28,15,TGTGCCAGCAGTCTTGGACGGAGTGGCCCAGGGGAGCAGTACTTC,CASSLGRSGPGEQYF
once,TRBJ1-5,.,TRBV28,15,TGTGCCAGCAGTTTATTGGGGGGGTCAAATCAGCCCCAGCATTTT,CASSLLGGSNQPQHF
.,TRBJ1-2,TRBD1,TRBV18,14,TGTGCCAGCTCAGAGGGACAGGGGAACTATGGCTACACCTTC,CASSEGQGNYGYTF
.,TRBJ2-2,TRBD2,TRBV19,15,TGTGCCAGTAGTGAAAGTAGCGGGAAGGCCGGGGAGCTGTTTTTT,CASSESSGKAGELFF
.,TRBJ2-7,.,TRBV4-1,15,TGCGCCAGCAGCCATGCGACAGCTAGCTCCTACGAGCAGTACTTC,CASSHATASSYEQYF